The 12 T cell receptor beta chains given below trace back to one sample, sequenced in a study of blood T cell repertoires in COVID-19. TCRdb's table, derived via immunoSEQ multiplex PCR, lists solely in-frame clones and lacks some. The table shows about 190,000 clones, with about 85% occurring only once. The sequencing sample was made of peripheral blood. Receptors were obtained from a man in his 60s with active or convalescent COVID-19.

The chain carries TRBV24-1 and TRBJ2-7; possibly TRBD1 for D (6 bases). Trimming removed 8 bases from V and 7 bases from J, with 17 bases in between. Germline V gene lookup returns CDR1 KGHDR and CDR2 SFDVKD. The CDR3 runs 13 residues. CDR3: CATKGDRPGEQYF. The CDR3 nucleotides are TGTGCCACCAAAGGAGACAGGCCCGGGGAGCAGTACTTC.

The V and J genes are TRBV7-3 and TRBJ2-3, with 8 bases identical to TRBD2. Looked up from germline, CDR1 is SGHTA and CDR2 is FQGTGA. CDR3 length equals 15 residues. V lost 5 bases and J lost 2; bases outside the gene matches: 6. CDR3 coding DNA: TGTGCCAGCAGCGCAAGCGGGGGTCCCACAGATACGCAGTATTTT. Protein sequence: CASSASGGPTDTQYF.

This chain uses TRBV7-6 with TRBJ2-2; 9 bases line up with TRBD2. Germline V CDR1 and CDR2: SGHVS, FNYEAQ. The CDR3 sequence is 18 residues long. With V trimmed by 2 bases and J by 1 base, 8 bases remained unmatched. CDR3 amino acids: CASSLLAGGPKNTGELFF. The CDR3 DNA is TGTGCCAGCAGCTTACTGGCGGGGGGGCCTAAGAACACCGGGGAGCTGTTTTTT.

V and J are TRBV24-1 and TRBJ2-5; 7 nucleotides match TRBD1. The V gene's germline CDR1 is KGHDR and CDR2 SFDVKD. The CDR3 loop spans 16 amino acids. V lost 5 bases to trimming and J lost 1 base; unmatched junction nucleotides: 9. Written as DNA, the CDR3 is TGTGCCACCAGTGGAGGGCAGACAGGGACCCAAGAGACCCAGTACTTC. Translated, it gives CATSGGQTGTQETQYF.

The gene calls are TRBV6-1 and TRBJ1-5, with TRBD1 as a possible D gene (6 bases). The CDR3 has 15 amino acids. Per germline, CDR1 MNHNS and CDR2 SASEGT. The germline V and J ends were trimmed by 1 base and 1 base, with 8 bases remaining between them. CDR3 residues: CASSEGRGSNQPQHF. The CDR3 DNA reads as TGTGCCAGCAGTGAAGGCAGGGGAAGCAATCAGCCCCAGCATTTT.

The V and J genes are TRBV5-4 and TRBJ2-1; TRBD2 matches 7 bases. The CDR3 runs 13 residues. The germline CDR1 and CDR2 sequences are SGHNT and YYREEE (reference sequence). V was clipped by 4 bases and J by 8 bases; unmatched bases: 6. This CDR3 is CASSKGGQYEQFF. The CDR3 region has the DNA TGTGCCAGCAGCAAGGGAGGGCAATATGAGCAGTTCTTC.

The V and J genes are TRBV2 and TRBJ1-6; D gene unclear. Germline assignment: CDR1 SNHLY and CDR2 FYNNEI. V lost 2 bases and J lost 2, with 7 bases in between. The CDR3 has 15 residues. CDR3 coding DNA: TGTGCCAGCAGTGAAAGAGAGGCCTATAATTCACCCCTCCACTTT. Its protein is CASSEREAYNSPLHF.

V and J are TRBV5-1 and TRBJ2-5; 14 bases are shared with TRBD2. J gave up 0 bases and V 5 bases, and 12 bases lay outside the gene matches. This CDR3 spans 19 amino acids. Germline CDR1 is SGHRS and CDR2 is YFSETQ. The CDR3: CASRVVPGLAGEYQETQYF. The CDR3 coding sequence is TGCGCCAGCAGAGTAGTACCGGGACTAGCGGGGGAGTACCAAGAGACCCAGTACTTC. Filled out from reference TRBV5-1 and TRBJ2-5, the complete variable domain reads KAGVTQTPRYLIKTRGQQVTLSCSPISGHRSVSWYQQTPGQGLQFLFEYFSETQRNKGNFPGRFSGRQFSNSRSEMNVSTLELGDSALYLCASRVVPGLAGEYQETQYFGPGTRLLVL.

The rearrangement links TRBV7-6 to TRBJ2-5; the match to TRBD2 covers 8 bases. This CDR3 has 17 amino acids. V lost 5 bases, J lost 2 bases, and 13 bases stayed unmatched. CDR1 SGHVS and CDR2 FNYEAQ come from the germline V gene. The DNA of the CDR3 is TGTGCCAGCAGCCGTCGTCCGTACAGCGGGGGTCAAGAGACCCAGTACTTC. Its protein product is CASSRRPYSGGQETQYF. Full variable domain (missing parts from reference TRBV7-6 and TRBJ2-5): GAGVSQSPRYKVTKRGQDVALRCDPISGHVSLYWYRQALGQGPEFLTYFNYEAQQDKSGLPNDRFSAERPEGSISTLTIQRTEQRDSAMYRCASSRRPYSGGQETQYFGPGTRLLVL.

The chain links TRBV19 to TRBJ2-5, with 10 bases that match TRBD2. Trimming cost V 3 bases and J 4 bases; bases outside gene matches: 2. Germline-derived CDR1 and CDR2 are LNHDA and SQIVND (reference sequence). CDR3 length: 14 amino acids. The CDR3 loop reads CASSMGTSVETQYF. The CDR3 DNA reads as TGTGCCAGTAGTATGGGGACTAGCGTAGAGACCCAGTACTTC.

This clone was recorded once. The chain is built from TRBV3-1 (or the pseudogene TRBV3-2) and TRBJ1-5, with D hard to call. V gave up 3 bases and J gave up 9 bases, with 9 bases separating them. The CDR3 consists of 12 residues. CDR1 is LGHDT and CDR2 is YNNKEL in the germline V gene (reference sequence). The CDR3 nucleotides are TGTGCCAGCAGCCAGTATGAGGGGCCCCAGCATTTT. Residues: CASSQYEGPQHF.

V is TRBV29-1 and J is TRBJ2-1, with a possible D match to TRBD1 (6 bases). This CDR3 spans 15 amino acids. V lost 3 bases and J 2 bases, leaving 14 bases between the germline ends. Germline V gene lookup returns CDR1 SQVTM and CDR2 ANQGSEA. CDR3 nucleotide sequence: TGCAGCGTTGATAGGATACAGGGCCCCTACAATGAGCAGTTCTTC. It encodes CSVDRIQGPYNEQFF.